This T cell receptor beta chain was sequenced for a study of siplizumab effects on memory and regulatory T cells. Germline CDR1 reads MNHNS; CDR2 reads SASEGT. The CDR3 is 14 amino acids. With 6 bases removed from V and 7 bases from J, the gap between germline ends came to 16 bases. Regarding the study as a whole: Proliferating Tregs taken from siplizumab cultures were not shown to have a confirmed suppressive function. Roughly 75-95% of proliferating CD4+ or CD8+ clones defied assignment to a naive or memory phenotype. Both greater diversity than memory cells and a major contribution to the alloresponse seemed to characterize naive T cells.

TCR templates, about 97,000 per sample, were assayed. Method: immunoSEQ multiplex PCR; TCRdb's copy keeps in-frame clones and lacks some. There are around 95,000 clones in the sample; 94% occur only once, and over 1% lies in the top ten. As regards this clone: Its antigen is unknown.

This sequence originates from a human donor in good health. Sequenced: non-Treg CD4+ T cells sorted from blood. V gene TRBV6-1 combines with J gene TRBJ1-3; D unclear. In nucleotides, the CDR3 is TGTGCCAGCAGGAGTTCAGCTGGAGGGAACACCATATATTTT. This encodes CASRSSAGGNTIYF.